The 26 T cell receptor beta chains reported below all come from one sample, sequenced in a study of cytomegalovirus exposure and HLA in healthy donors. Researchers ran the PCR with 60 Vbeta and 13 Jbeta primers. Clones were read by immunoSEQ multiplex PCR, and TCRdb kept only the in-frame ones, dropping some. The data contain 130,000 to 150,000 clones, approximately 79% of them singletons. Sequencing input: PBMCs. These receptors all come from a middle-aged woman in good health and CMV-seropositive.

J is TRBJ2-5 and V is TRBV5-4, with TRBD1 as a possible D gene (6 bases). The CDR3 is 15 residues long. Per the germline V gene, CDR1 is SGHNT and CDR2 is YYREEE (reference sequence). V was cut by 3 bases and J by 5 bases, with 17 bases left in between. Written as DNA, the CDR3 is TGTGCCAGCAGCTCCGAGCCACAGGGTTGGGAGACCCAGTACTTC. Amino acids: CASSSEPQGWETQYF.

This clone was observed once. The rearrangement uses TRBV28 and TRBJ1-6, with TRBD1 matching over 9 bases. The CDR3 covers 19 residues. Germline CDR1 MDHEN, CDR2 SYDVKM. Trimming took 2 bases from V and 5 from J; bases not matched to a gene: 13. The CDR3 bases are TGTGCCAGCAGTTTAGTTTTCGGGGACAGGGCTAAAAATAATTCACCCCTCCACTTT. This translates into CASSLVFGDRAKNNSPLHF. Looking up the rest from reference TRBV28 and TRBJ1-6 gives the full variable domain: DVKVTQSSRYLVKRTGEKVFLECVQDMDHENMFWYRQDPGLGLRLIYFSYDVKMKEKGDIPEGYSVSREKKERFSLILESASTNQTSMYLCASSLVFGDRAKNNSPLHFGNGTRLTVT.

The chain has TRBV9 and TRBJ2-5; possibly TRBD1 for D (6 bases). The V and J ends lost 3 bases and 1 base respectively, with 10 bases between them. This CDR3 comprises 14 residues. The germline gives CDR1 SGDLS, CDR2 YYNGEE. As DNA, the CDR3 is TGTGCCAGCAGCGACAGGGCCGTCCAAGAGACCCAGTACTTC. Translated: CASSDRAVQETQYF.

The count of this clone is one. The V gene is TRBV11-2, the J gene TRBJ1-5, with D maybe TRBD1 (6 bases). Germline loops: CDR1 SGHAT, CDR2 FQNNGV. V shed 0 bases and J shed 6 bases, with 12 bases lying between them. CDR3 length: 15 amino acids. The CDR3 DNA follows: TGTGCCAGCAGCTTAGATGCGGGGGCTGTTCAGCCCCAGCATTTT. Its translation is CASSLDAGAVQPQHF.

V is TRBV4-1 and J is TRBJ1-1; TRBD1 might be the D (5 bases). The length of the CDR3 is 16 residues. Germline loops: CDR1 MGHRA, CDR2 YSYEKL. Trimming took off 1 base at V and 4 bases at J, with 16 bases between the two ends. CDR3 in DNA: TGCGCCAGCAGCCAAGGGTTGAAGGGGCCGCGCACTGAAGCTTTCTTT. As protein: CASSQGLKGPRTEAFF.

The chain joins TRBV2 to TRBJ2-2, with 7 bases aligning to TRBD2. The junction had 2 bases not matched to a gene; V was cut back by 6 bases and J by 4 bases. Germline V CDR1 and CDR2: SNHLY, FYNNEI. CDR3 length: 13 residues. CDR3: CASSGGSTGELFF. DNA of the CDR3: TGTGCCAGCAGCGGGGGGAGCACCGGGGAGCTGTTTTTT.

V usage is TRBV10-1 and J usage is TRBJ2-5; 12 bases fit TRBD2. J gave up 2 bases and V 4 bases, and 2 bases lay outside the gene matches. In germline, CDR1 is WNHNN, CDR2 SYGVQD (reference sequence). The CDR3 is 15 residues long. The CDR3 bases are TGCGCCAGCAGTGCCGGGACTAGCGGGCAAGAGACCCAGTACTTC. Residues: CASSAGTSGQETQYF.

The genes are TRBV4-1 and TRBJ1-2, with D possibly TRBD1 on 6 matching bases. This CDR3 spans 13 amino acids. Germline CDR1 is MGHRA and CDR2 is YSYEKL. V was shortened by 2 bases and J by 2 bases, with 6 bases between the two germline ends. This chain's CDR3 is CASSQTGNYGYTF. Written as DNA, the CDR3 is TGCGCCAGCAGCCAAACAGGGAACTATGGCTACACCTTC.

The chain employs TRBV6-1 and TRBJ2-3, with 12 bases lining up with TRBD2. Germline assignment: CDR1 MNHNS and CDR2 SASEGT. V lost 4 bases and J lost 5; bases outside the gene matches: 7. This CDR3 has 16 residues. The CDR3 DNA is TGTGCCAGCAGTGGGAGACTAGCGGGGGATCGAGATACGCAGTATTTT. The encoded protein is CASSGRLAGDRDTQYF.

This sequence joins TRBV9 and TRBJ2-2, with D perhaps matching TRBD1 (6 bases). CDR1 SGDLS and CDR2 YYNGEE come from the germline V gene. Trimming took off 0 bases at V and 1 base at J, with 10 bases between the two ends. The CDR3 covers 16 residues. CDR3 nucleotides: TGTGCCAGCAGCGTAGGGATAGGGGGGAACACCGGGGAGCTGTTTTTT. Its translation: CASSVGIGGNTGELFF.

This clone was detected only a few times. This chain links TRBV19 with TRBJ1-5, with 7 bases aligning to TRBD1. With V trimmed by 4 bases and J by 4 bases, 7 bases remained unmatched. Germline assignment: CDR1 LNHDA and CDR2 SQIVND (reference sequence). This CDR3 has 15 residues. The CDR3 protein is CASSTLDRKNQPQHF. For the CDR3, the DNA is TGTGCCAGTAGTACACTGGACAGGAAAAATCAGCCCCAGCATTTT.

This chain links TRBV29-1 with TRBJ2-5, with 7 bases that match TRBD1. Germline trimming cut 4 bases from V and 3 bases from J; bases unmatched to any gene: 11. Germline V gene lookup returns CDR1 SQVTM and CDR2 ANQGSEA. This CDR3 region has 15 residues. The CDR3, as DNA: TGCAGCGTTGGGACAGGCCTAGCAGTCGAAGAGACCCAGTACTTC. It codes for CSVGTGLAVEETQYF.

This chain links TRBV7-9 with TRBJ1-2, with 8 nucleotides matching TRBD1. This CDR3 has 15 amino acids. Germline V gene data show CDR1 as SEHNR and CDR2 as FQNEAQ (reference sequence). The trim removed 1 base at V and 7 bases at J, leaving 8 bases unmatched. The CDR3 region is CASSLDQGAQGGYTF. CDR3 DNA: TGTGCCAGCAGCTTAGACCAGGGGGCGCAGGGTGGCTACACCTTC.

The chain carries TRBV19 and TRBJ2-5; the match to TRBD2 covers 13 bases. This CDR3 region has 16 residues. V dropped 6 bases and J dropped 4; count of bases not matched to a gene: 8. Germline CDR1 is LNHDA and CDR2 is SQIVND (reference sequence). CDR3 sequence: CASSPGLAGDRETQYF. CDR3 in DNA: TGTGCCAGTAGCCCTGGACTAGCGGGGGATAGAGAGACCCAGTACTTC.

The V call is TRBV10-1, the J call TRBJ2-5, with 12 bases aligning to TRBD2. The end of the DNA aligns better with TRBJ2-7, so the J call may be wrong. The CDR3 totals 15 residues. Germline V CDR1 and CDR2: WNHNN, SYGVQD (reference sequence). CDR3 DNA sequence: TGCGCCAGCAGTGAAGTACTAGCGGGGGGCAACGAGCAGTACTTC. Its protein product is CASSEVLAGGNEQYF.

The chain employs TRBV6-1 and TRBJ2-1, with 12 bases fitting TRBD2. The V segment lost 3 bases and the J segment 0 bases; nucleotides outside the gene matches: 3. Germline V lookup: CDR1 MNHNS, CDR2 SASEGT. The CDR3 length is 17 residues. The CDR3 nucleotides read TGTGCCAGCAGTGAGCTAGCGGGGGGGAGCTCCTACAATGAGCAGTTCTTC. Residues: CASSELAGGSSYNEQFF.

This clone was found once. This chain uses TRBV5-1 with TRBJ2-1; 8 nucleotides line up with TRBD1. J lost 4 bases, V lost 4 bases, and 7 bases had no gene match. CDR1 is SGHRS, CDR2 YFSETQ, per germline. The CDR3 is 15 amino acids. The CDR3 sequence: CASSQDRVKYNEQFF. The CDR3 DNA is TGCGCCAGCAGCCAGGACAGGGTAAAGTACAATGAGCAGTTCTTC.

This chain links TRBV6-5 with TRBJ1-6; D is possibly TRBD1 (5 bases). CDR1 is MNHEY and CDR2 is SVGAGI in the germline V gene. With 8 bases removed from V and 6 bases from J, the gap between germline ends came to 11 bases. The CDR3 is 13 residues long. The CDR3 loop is CASRPDINSPLHF. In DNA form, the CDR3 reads TGTGCCAGCCGCCCGGACATTAATTCACCCCTCCACTTT.

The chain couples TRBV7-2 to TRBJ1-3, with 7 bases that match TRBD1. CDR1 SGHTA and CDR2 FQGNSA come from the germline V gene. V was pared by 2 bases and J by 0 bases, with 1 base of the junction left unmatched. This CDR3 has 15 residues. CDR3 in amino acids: CASSLRQGSGNTIYF. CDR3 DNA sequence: TGTGCCAGCAGCTTAAGACAGGGCTCTGGAAACACCATATATTTT.

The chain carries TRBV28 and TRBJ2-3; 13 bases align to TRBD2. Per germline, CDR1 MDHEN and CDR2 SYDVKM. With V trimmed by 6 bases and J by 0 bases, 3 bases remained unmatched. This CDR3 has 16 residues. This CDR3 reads CASSTSGGASTDTQYF. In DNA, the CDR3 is TGTGCCAGCAGCACTAGCGGGGGGGCCAGCACAGATACGCAGTATTTT. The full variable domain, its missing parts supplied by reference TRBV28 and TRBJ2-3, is DVKVTQSSRYLVKRTGEKVFLECVQDMDHENMFWYRQDPGLGLRLIYFSYDVKMKEKGDIPEGYSVSREKKERFSLILESASTNQTSMYLCASSTSGGASTDTQYFGPGTRLTVL.

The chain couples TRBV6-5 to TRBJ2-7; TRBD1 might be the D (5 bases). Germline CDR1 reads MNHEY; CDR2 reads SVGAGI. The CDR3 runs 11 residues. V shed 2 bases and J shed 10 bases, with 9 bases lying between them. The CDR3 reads CASSYRGSQYF. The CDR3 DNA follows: TGTGCCAGCAGTTACAGGGGCAGTCAGTACTTC.

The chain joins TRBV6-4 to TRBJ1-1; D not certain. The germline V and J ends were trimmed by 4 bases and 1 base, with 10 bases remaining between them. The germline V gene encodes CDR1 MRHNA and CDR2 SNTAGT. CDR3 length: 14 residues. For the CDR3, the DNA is TGTGCCAGCAGTGCGCGAGGAGAGAACACTGAAGCTTTCTTT. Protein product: CASSARGENTEAFF.

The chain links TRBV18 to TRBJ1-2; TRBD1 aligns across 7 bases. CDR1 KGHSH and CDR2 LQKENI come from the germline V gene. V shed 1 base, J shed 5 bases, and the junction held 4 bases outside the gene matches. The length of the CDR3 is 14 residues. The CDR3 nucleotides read TGTGCCAGCTCACCACAGGGGGCTGAGTATGGCTACACCTTC. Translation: CASSPQGAEYGYTF.

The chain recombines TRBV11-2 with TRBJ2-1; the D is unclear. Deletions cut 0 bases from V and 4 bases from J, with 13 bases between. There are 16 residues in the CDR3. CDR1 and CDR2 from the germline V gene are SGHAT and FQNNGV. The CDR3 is CASSLELLRGYNEQFF. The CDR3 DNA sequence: TGTGCCAGCAGCTTAGAACTACTTCGAGGTTACAATGAGCAGTTCTTC.

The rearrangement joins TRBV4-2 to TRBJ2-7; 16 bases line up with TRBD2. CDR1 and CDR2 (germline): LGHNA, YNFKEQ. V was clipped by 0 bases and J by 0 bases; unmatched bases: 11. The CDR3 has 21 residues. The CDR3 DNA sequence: TGTGCCAGCAGCCAAGACGGGACTAGCGGGGGGGCGGGATACAGCTCCTACGAGCAGTACTTC. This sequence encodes CASSQDGTSGGAGYSSYEQYF.

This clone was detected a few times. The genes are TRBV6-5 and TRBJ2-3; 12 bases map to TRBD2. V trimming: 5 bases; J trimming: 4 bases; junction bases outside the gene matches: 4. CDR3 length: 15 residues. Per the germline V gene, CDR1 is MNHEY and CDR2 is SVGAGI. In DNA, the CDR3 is TGTGCCAGCAGTCGGCTAGCGGGGGGGCCAGATACGCAGTATTTT. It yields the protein CASSRLAGGPDTQYF.